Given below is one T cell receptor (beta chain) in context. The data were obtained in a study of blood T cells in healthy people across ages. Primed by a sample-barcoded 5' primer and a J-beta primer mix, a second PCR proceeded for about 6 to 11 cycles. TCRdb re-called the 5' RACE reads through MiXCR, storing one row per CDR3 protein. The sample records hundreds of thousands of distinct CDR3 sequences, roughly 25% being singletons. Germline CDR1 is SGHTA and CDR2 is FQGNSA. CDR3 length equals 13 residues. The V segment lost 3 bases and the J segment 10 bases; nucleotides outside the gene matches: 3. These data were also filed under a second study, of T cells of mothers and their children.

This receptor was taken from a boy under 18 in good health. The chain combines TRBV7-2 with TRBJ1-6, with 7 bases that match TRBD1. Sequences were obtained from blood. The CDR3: CASSFYRGSPLHF. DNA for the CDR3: TGTGCCAGCAGCTTCTACAGGGGCTCACCCCTCCACTTT.